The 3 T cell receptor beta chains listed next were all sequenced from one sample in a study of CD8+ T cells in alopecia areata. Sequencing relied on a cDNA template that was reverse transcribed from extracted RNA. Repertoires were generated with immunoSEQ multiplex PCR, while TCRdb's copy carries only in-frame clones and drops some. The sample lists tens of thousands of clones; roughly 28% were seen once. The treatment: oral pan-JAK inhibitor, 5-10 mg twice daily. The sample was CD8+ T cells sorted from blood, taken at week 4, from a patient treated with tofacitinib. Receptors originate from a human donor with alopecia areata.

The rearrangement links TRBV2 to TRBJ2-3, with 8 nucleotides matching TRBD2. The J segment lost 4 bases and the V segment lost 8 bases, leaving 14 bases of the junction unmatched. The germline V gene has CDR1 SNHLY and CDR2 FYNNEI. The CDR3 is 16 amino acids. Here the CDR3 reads CASLQLGAGLADTQYF. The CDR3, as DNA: TGTGCCAGCCTACAGCTAGGAGCGGGACTAGCAGATACGCAGTATTTT.

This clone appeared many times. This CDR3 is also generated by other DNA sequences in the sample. The CDR3 nucleotides are TGTGCCAGCAGTGACGGCGGGAGCACAGATACGCAGTATTTT. Its protein product is CASSDGGSTDTQYF. J is TRBJ2-3 and V is TRBV6-4; possibly TRBD2 for D (5 bases). V was trimmed by 2 bases and J by 0 bases, leaving 6 bases between them. Per the germline V gene, CDR1 is MRHNA and CDR2 is SNTAGT. The CDR3 extends over 14 amino acids.

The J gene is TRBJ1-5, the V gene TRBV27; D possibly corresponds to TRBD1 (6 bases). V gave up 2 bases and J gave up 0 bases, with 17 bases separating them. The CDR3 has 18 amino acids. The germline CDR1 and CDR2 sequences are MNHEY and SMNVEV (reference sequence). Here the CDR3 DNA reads TGTGCCAGCAGTTTAAACTCCCCAGGACAGAATAGCAATCAGCCCCAGCATTTT. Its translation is CASSLNSPGQNSNQPQHF.